This T cell receptor (beta chain) was identified in a study of blood T cell repertoires in COVID-19. Study overall: Acute-phase and convalescent COVID-19 samples originated in the United States, Italy and Spain. The analysed material was cDNA or gDNA that came from T cells, B-cell-depleted T cells, or PBMCs.

The V gene's germline CDR1 is MDHEN and CDR2 SYDVKM. Deletions cut 4 bases from V and 4 bases from J, with 15 bases between. CDR3 length equals 15 residues. This table comes from immunoSEQ multiplex PCR, and its TCRdb copy is limited to in-frame clones, with some not included. The data hold 70,000 to 90,000 clones, with roughly three quarters observed a single time. The sample consisted of peripheral blood. This chain links TRBV28 with TRBJ2-3; a possible D gene is TRBD2 (5 bases). This clonotype was obtained from a human donor in a cohort sampled during active COVID-19. CDR3 protein: CASSSPPSGADTQYF. In nucleotides, the CDR3 is TGTGCCAGCAGTTCCCCCCCCAGCGGAGCAGATACGCAGTATTTT.